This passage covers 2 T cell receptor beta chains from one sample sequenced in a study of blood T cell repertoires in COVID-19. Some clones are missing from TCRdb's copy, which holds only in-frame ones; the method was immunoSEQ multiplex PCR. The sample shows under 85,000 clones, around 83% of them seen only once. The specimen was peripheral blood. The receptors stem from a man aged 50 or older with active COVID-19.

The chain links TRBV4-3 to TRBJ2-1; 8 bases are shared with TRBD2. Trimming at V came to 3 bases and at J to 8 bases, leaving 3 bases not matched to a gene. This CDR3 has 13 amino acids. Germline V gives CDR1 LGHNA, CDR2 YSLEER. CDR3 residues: CASSHLGRDEQFF. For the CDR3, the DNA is TGCGCCAGCAGCCACCTCGGGAGGGATGAGCAGTTCTTC.

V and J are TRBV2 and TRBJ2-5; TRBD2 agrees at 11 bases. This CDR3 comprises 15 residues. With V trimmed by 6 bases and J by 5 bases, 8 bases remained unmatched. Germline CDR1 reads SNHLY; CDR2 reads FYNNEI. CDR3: CASRRLAGGWETQYF. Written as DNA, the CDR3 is TGTGCCAGCAGGCGCCTAGCGGGGGGATGGGAGACCCAGTACTTC. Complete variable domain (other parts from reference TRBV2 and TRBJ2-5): EPEVTQTPSHQVTQMGQEVILRCVPISNHLYFYWYRQILGQKVEFLVSFYNNEISEKSEIFDDQFSVERPDGSNFTLKIRSTKLEDSAMYFCASRRLAGGWETQYFGPGTRLLVL.